This TCR beta chain was obtained from a study of blood T cell repertoires in COVID-19. In the study overall: Nucleic acid was either cDNA or gDNA, and it came from T cells, B-cell-depleted T cells, or PBMCs.

The CDR3 spans 18 residues. CDR1 SGHTA and CDR2 FQGNSA come from the germline V gene. With 0 bases clipped from V and 5 bases from J, the junction kept 14 bases outside the gene matches. Original processing methods: Estimation of nucleated cell counts was performed using reference gene primer amplification. TCRdb keeps only in-frame clones here, not all; method: immunoSEQ multiplex PCR. The DNA gave D and trimming, while V, J and clone size come from that table. Of a few hundred thousand clones detected, more than 85% appear once; the ten largest clones hold approximately 9.5%. Categorization into cohorts depended on clinical history that participants reported. In Cohort 3, a recovered donor had either two negative PCRs, clearance, or symptom resolution.

The V call is TRBV7-2, the J call TRBJ2-5, with 8 nucleotides matching TRBD2. Material for sequencing was PBMCs or T cells enriched from blood (not recorded which). This sequence originates from a man aged 35-49 years who had recovered from COVID-19. In nucleotides, the CDR3 is TGTGCCAGCAGCTTAGCTCGGGTGTTGGCGGGAGGTCCGGAGACCCAGTACTTC. Residues: CASSLARVLAGGPETQYF. The complete variable domain, with remaining parts taken from reference TRBV7-2 and TRBJ2-5, reads GAGVSQSPSNKVTEKGKDVELRCDPISGHTALYWYRQSLGQGLEFLIYFQGNSAPDKSGLPSDRFSAERTGGSVSTLTIQRTQQEDSAVYLCASSLARVLAGGPETQYFGPGTRLLVL.